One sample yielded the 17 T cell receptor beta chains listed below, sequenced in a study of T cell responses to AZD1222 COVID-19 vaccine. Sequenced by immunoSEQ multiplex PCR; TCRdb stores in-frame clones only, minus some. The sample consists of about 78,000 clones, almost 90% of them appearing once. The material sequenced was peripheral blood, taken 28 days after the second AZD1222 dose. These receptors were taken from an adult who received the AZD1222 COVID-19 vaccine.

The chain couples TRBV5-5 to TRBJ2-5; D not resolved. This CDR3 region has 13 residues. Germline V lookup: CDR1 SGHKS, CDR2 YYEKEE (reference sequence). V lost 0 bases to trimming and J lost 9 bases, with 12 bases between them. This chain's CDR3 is CASSLGSLNPQYF. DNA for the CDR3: TGTGCCAGCAGCTTGGGATCTTTGAATCCCCAGTACTTC.

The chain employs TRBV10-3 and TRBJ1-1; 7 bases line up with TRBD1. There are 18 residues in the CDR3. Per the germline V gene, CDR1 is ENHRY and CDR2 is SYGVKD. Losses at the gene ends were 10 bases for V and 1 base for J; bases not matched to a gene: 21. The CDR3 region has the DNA TGTGCCACCAAAGCGGGACTTATAACAGGGGAGGGGAACACTGAAGCTTTCTTT. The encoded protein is CATKAGLITGEGNTEAFF.

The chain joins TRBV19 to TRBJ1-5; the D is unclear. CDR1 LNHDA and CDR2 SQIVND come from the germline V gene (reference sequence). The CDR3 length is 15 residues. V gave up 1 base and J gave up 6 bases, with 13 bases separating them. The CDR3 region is CASSIVSVSSQPQHF. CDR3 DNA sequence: TGTGCCAGTAGTATAGTGTCCGTGTCTAGTCAGCCCCAGCATTTT.

CDR3 coding DNA: TGTGCCAGCAGCTTAGTAGGGGGGACTAGCAACCCCTACGAGCAGTACTTC. It is translated as CASSLVGGTSNPYEQYF. The V and J genes are TRBV7-9 and TRBJ2-7; 9 nucleotides match TRBD2. J gave up 2 bases and V 1 base, and 9 bases lay outside the gene matches. Looked up from germline, CDR1 is SEHNR and CDR2 is FQNEAQ (reference sequence). CDR3 length: 17 amino acids.

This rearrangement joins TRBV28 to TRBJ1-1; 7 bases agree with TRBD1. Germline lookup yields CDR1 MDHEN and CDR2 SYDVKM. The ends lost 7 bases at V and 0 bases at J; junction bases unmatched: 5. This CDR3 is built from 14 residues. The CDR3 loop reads CASTSGQMNTEAFF. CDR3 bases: TGTGCCAGCACGTCGGGACAGATGAACACTGAAGCTTTCTTT.

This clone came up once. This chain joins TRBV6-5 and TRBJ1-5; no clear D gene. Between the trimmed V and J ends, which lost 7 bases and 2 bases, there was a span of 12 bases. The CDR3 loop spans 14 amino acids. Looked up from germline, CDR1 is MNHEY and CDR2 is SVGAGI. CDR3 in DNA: TGTGCCAGCACCCTAATGGCTCGCAATCAGCCCCAGCATTTT. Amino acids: CASTLMARNQPQHF.

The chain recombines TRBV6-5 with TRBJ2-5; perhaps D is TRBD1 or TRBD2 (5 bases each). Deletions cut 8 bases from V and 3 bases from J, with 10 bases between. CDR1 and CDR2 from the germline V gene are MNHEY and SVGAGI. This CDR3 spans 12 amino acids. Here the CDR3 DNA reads TGTGCCAGCGGGACCCGGGAAGAGACCCAGTACTTC. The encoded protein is CASGTREETQYF.

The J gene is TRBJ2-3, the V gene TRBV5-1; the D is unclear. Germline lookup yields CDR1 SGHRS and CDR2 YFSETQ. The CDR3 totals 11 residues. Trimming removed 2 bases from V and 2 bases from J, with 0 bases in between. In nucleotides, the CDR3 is TGCGCCAGCAGCTTCACAGATACGCAGTATTTT. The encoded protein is CASSFTDTQYF.

CDR3 in DNA: TGTGCCAGCAGTTTAACGGCGGAGCAGTACTTC. This translates into CASSLTAEQYF. The genes are TRBV12-3 or TRBV12-4 and TRBJ2-7; D gene uncertain. The length of the CDR3 is 11 residues. V lost 2 bases to trimming and J lost 7 bases, with 6 bases between them.

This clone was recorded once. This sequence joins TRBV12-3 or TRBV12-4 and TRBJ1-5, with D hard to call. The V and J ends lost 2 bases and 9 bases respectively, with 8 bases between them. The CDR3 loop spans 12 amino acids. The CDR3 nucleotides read TGTGCCAGCAGTTTACGGGTGCCGCCCCAGCATTTT. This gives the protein CASSLRVPPQHF.

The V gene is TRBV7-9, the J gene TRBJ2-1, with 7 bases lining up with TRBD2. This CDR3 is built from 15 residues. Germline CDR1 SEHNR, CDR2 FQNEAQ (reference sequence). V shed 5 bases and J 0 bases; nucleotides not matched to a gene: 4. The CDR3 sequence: CASSRGRSSYNEQFF. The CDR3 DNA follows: TGTGCCAGCAGCCGCGGGAGAAGCTCCTACAATGAGCAGTTCTTC. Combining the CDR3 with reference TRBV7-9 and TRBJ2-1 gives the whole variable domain DTGVSQNPRHKITKRGQNVTFRCDPISEHNRLYWYRQTLGQGPEFLTYFQNEAQLEKSRLLSDRFSAERPKGSFSTLEIQRTEQGDSAMYLCASSRGRSSYNEQFFGPGTRLTVL.

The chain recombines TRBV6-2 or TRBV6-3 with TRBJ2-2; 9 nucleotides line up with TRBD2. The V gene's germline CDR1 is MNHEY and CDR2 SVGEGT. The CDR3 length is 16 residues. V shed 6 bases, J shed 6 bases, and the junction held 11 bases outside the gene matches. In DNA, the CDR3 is TGTGCCAGCAGCCCCTTCCGCGGGGGGGCCGCCGGGGAGCTGTTTTTT. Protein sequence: CASSPFRGGAAGELFF.

Written as DNA, the CDR3 is TGCAGCGTCCGCCAAGGGTACACAGATACGCAGTATTTT. Residues: CSVRQGYTDTQYF. The chain joins TRBV29-1 to TRBJ2-3; D is uncertain. Germline V gives CDR1 SQVTM, CDR2 ANQGSEA. The length of the CDR3 is 13 residues. The ends were cut back, 6 bases at V and 2 bases at J, with 12 bases in the middle.

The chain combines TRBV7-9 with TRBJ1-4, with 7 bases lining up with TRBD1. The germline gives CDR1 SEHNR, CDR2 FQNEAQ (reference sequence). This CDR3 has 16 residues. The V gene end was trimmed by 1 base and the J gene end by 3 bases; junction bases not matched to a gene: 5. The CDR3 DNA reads TGTGCCAGCAGCTTAGAGGCAGGGGGTGCTAATGAAAAACTGTTTTTT. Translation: CASSLEAGGANEKLFF.

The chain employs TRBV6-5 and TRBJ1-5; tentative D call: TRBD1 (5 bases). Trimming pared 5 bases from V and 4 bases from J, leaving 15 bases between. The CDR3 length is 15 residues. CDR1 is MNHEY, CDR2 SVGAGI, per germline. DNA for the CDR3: TGTGCCAGCAGTCCCCGGACAACAGTGAATCAGCCCCAGCATTTT. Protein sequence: CASSPRTTVNQPQHF.

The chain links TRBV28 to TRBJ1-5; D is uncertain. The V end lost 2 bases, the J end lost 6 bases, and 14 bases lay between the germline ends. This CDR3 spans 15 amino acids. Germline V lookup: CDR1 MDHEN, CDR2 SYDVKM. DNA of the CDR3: TGTGCCAGCAGTTTAGGCAGTGCCGGGAGTCAGCCCCAGCATTTT. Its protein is CASSLGSAGSQPQHF.

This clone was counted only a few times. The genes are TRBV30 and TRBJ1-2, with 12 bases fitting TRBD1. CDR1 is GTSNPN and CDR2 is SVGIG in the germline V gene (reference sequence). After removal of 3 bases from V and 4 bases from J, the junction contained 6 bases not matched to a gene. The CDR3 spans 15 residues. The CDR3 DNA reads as TGTGCCTGGAGCAGGGGACAGGGGGCGGGCTATGGCTACACCTTC. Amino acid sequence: CAWSRGQGAGYGYTF.